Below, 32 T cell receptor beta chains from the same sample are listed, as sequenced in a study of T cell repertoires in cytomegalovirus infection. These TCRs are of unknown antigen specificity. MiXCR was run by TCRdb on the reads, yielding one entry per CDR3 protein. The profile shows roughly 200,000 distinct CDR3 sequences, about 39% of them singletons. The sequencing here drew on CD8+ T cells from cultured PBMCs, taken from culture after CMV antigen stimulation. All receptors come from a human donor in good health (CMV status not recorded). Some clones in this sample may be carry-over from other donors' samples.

The CDR3 spells CASSRGTRLQETQYF. In DNA, the CDR3 is TGTGCCAGCAGTCGGGGAACGAGGCTACAAGAGACCCAGTACTTC. The chain employs TRBV28 and TRBJ2-5; D possibly corresponds to TRBD2 (5 bases). Trimming took off 5 bases at V and 2 bases at J, with 15 bases between the two ends. CDR1 and CDR2 (germline): MDHEN, SYDVKM. This CDR3 has 15 residues.

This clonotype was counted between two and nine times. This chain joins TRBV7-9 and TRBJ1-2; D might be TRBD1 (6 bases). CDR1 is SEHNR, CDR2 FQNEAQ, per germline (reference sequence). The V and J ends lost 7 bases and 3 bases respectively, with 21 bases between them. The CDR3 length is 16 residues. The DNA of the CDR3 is TGTGCCAGCATCAAACTCATCCCGGACAGCGACTATGGCTACACCTTC. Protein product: CASIKLIPDSDYGYTF. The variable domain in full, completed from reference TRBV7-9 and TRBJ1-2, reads DTGVSQNPRHKITKRGQNVTFRCDPISEHNRLYWYRQTLGQGPEFLTYFQNEAQLEKSRLLSDRFSAERPKGSFSTLEIQRTEQGDSAMYLCASIKLIPDSDYGYTFGSGTRLTVV.

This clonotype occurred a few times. The CDR3 DNA sequence: TGTGCCAGCAGTGAATACTCCGGGACAGGGGCGGACAATGAGCAGTTCTTC. This encodes CASSEYSGTGADNEQFF. This sequence joins TRBV25-1 and TRBJ2-1, with 10 bases aligning to TRBD1. Germline V CDR1 and CDR2: MGHDK, SYGVNS. The J segment lost 5 bases and the V segment lost 0 bases, leaving 7 bases of the junction unmatched. The CDR3 contains 17 residues.

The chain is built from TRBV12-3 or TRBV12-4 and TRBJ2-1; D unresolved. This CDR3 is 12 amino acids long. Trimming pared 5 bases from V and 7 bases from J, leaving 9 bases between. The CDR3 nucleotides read TGTGCCAGCAGTGCCCACGGAAATGAGCAGTTCTTC. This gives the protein CASSAHGNEQFF.

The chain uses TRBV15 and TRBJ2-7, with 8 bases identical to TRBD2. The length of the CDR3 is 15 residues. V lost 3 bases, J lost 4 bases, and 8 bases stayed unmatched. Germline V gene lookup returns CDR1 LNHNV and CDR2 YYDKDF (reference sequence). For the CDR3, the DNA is TGTGCCACCAGCAGGTCCCCGGGAGGGCCATACGAGCAGTACTTC. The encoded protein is CATSRSPGGPYEQYF.

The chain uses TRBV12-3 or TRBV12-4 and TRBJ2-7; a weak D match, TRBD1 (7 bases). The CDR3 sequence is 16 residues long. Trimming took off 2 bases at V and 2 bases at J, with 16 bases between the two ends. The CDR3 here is CASSLPAGGYPYEQYF. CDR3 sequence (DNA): TGTGCCAGCAGTTTACCCGCAGGGGGGTACCCCTACGAGCAGTACTTC.

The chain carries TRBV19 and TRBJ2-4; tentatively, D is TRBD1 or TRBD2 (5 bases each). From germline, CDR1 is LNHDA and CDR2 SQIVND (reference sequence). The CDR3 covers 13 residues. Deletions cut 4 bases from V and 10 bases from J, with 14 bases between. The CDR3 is CASSSPQEVIQYF. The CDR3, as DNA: TGTGCCAGTAGTAGCCCACAGGAGGTAATTCAGTACTTC.

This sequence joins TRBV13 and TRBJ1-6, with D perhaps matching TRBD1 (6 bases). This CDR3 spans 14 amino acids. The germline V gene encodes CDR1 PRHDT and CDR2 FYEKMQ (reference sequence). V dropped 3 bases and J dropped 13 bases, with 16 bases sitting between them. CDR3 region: CASSFLQGRSPLHF. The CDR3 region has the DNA TGTGCCAGCAGCTTTCTACAGGGACGTTCTCCCCTCCACTTT. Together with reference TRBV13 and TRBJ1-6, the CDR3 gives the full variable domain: AAGVIQSPRHLIKEKRETATLKCYPIPRHDTVYWYQQGPGQDPQFLISFYEKMQSDKGSIPDRFSAQQFSDYHSELNMSSLELGDSALYFCASSFLQGRSPLHFGNGTRLTVT.

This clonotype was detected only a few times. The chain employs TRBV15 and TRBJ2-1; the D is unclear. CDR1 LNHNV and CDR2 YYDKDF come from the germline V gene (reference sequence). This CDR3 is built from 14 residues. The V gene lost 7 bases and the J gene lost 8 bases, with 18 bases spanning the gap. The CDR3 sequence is CATTYQDLSDEQFF. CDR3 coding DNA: TGTGCCACCACCTACCAGGACCTCTCCGATGAGCAGTTCTTC.

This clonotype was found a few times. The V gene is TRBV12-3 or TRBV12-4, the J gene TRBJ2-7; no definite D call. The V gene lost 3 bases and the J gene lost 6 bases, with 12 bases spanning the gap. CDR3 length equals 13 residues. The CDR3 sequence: CASSLSVLAEQYF. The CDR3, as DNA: TGTGCCAGCAGTTTGTCGGTGTTGGCCGAGCAGTACTTC.

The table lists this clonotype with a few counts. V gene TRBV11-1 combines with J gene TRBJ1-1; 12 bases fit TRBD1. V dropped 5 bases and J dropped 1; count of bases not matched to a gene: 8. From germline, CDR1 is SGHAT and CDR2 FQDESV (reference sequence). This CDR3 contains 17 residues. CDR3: CASSPRDRGLQNTEAFF. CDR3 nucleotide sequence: TGTGCCAGCAGCCCACGGGACAGGGGGCTTCAGAACACTGAAGCTTTCTTT.

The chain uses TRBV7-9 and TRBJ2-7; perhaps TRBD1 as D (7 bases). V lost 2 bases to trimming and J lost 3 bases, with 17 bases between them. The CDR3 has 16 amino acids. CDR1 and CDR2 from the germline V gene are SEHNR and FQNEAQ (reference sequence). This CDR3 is CASSLPAAGQLYEQYF. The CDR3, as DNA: TGTGCCAGCAGCTTACCAGCTGCGGGACAGCTCTACGAGCAGTACTTC.

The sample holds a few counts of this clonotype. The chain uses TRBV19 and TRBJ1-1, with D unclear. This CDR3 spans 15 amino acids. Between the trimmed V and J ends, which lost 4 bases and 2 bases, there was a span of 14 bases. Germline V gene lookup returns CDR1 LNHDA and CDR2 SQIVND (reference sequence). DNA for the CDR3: TGTGCCAGTAGTAGAACGGGAGAGGGCAACACTGAAGCTTTCTTT. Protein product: CASSRTGEGNTEAFF.

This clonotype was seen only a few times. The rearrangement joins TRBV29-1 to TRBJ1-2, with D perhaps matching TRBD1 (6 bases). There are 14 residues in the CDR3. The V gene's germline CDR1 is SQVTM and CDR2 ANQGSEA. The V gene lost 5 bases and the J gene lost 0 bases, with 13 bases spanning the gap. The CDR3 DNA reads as TGCAGCGTTTATCCGGGACACCCTAACTATGGCTACACCTTC. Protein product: CSVYPGHPNYGYTF.

CDR3 region: CASSFSLAVEVGEQFF. The CDR3 DNA reads TGTGCCAGCAGCTTTTCACTAGCGGTTGAGGTCGGTGAGCAGTTCTTC. This chain links TRBV7-8 with TRBJ2-1, with TRBD2 identical over 8 bases. V lost 3 bases and J lost 9; bases outside the gene matches: 13. The CDR3 loop spans 16 amino acids. The germline V gene encodes CDR1 SGHVS and CDR2 FQNEAQ.

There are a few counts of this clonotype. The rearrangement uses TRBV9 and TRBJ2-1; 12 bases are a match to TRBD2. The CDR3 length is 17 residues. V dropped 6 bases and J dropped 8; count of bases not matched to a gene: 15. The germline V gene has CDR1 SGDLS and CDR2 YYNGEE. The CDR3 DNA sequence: TGTGCCAGCATACCTCTAGCGGGAGGGGGCGGTTCCCATGAGCAGTTCTTC. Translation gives CASIPLAGGGGSHEQFF.

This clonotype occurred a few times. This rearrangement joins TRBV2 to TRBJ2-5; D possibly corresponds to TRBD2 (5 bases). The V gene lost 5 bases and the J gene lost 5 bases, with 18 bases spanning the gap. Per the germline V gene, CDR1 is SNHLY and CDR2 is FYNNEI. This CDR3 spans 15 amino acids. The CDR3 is CASSQRTPGWETQYF. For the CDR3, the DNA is TGTGCCAGCAGTCAAAGGACTCCCGGGTGGGAGACCCAGTACTTC.

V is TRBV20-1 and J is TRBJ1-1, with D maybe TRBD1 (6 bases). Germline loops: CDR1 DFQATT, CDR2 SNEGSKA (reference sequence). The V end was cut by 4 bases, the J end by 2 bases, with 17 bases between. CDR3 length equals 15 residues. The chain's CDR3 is CSAMDRDTFNTEAFF. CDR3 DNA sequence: TGCAGTGCTATGGACCGGGACACCTTCAACACTGAAGCTTTCTTT.

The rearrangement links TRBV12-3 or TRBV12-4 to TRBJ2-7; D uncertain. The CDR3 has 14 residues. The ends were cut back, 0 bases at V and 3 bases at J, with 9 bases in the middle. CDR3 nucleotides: TGTGCCAGCAGTTTAGCGCTATCGGGCTACGAGCAGTACTTC. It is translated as CASSLALSGYEQYF.

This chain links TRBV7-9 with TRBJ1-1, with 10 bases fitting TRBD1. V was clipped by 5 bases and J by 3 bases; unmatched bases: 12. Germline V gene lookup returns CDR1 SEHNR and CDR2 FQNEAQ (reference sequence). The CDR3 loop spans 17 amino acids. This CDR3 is CASSPQRGQGFDTEAFF. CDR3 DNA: TGTGCCAGCAGCCCCCAGAGGGGACAGGGGTTTGACACTGAAGCTTTCTTT.

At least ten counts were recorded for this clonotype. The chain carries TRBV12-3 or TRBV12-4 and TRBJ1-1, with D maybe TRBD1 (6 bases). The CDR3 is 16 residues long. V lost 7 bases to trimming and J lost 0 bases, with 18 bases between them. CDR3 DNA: TGTGCCAGCACTCTTTTCGTCAGGGGTGTGAACACTGAAGCTTTCTTT. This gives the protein CASTLFVRGVNTEAFF.

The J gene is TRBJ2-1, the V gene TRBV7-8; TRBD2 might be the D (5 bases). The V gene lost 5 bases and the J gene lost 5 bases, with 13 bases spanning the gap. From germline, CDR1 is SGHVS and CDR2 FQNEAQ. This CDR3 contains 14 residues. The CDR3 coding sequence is TGTGCCAGCAGCCCCACAGTGCGGGACAATGAGCAGTTCTTC. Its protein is CASSPTVRDNEQFF.

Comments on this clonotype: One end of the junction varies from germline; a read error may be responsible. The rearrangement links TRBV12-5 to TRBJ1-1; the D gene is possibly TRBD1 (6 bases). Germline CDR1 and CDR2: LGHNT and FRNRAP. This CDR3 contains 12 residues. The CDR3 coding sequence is TGTGCTAGCGGTGTAGGGGGGATGGAAGATTTCTTT. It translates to CASGVGGMEDFF.

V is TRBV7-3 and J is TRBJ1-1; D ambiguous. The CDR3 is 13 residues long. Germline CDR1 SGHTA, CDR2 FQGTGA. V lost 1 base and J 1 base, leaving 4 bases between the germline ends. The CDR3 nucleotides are TGTGCCAGCAGCTTAAACGCGAACACTGAAGCTTTCTTT. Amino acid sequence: CASSLNANTEAFF.

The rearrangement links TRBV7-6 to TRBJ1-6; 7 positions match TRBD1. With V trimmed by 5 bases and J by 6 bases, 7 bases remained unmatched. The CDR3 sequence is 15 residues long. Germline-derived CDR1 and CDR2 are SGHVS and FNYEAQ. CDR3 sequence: CASSHRGTANSPLHF. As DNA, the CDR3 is TGTGCCAGCAGCCATCGGGGGACAGCTAATTCACCCCTCCACTTT.

The CDR3, as DNA: TGCAGCTCCCGGACGGGCGGAGTTTTCGACACCGGGGAGCTGTTTTTT. This codes for CSSRTGGVFDTGELFF. The V call is TRBV29-1, the J call TRBJ2-2; D gene unclear. Per the germline V gene, CDR1 is SQVTM and CDR2 is ANQGSEA. The CDR3 has 16 amino acids. V was trimmed by 8 bases and J by 3 bases, leaving 22 bases between them.

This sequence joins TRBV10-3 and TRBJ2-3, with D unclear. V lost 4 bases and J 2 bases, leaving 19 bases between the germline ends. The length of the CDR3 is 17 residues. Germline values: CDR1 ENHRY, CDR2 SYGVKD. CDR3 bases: TGTGCCATCAGTGGGGCTGGGCGCCGCGAGGCCACAGATACGCAGTATTTT. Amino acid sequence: CAISGAGRREATDTQYF.

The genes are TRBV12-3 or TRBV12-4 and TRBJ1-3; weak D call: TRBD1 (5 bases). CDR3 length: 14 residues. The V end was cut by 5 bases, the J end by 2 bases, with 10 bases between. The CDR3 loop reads CASSPGFAGNTIYF. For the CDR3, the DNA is TGTGCCAGCAGTCCAGGGTTTGCTGGAAACACCATATATTTT.

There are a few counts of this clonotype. The CDR3 here is CASNPQWAAEQYF. The CDR3 bases are TGTGCCAGCAACCCCCAGTGGGCCGCCGAGCAGTACTTC. The chain links TRBV7-8 to TRBJ2-7, with D unresolved. V lost 7 bases and J 6 bases, leaving 16 bases between the germline ends. Per the germline V gene, CDR1 is SGHVS and CDR2 is FQNEAQ. The CDR3 runs to 13 residues.

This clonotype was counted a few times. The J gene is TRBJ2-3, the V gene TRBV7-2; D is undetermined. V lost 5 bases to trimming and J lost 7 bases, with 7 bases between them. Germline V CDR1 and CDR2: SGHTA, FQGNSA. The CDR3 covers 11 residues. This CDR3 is CASSGRHTQYF. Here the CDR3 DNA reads TGTGCCAGCAGCGGCCGACATACGCAGTATTTT.

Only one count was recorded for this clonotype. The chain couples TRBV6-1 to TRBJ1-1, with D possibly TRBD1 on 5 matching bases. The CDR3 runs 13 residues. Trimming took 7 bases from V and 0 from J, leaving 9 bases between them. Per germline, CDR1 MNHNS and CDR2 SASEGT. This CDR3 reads CASIRGLNTEAFF. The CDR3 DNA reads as TGTGCCAGCATTAGGGGCTTGAACACTGAAGCTTTCTTT.

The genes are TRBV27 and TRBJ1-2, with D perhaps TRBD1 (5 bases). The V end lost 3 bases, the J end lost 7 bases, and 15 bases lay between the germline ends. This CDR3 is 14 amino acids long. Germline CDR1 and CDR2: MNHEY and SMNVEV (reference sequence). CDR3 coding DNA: TGTGCCAGCAGTTTGTACGGGCGGGGGGGTGGCTACACCTTC. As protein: CASSLYGRGGGYTF.